The rows below give T cell receptor beta chains drawn from one sample of a study of blood T cell repertoires in COVID-19. Clones were sequenced by immunoSEQ multiplex PCR, and TCRdb holds only the in-frame ones, with some missing. The sample yields around 94,000 clones, around four fifths seen once. Sequenced sample: peripheral blood. These receptors were collected from a man in his fifties or sixties with acute or convalescent COVID-19. Both conserved end residues are part of each CDR3. The order of the fields is J gene, V gene, CDR3 protein.

TRBJ1-2,TRBV9,CASSVNQGAPLNYGYTF
TRBJ1-2,TRBV7-2,CASSKRTGQGYTF
TRBJ2-2,TRBV3-1/TRBV3-2,CASSQDLVTGANTGELFF
TRBJ2-7,TRBV6-7,CASWTGPPYEQYF
TRBJ2-5,TRBV18,CASSVQVETQYF
TRBJ2-7,TRBV7-9,CASSPGGTGVSYEQYF
TRBJ1-1,TRBV6-5,CASSSDRNTEAFF
TRBJ1-2,TRBV27,CASSQGRQPNYGYTF
TRBJ2-5,TRBV7-9,CASSLVQGSGATQYF
TRBJ2-3,TRBV5-4,CASSLPGQGSDTQYF
TRBJ1-6,TRBV27,CASRGQGYNSPLHF
TRBJ1-2,TRBV6-5,CASSLDRGNYGYTF
TRBJ2-7,TRBV11-2,CASSLGQGFNEQYF
TRBJ2-7,TRBV7-9,CASSLGTGSEQYF
TRBJ2-2,TRBV7-9,CASSPTGAGELFF
TRBJ1-3,TRBV7-2,CASSANQGPGNTIYF
TRBJ2-7,TRBV7-2,CASTWPYRGTEQYF
TRBJ1-5,TRBV19,CASSNTGSPNQPQHF
TRBJ2-7,TRBV7-2,CASSLGGARSEQYF
TRBJ2-4,TRBV6-5,CASTRSPGIQYF
TRBJ2-5,TRBV28,CASSSLDRGQETQYF
TRBJ1-5,TRBV24-1,CATSARGQGSDQPQHF
TRBJ2-1,TRBV11-3,CASSMTGPHSEQFF
TRBJ1-1,TRBV18,CASSLQRNTEAFF
TRBJ1-1,TRBV12-3/TRBV12-4,CASRGQGSEAFF
TRBJ2-3,TRBV6-2/TRBV6-3,CASSYGSTGGTDTQYF
TRBJ1-2,TRBV5-4,CASSSQGGNYGYTF
TRBJ2-1,TRBV28,CASRGGRGTYNEQFF
TRBJ1-1,TRBV11-2,CASSLDGQGLGTEAFF
TRBJ2-7,TRBV5-1,CASSSGTGISYEQYF
TRBJ1-1,TRBV28,CASSSTGGGGTEAFF
TRBJ2-1,TRBV28,CASSPSTWAGGNNEQFF
TRBJ2-7,TRBV28,CASPDRVGEQYF
TRBJ1-2,TRBV19,CASSMDGVGGDGYTF
TRBJ2-5,TRBV5-4,CASSPSSGGAETQYF
TRBJ1-6,TRBV9,CASSLRTGVDSPLHF
TRBJ2-3,TRBV4-1,CASSRSAGGSTDTQYF
TRBJ2-6,TRBV3-1/TRBV3-2,CASSPMGGGANVLTF
TRBJ1-1,TRBV12-3/TRBV12-4,CASRHTGNTEAFF
TRBJ2-6,TRBV6-2/TRBV6-3,CASSSAGFSGANVLTF
TRBJ1-1,TRBV18,CASSLGQGDTEAFF
TRBJ2-1,TRBV2,CASSPGLAGEYDEQFF